This T cell receptor beta chain was obtained from a study of blood T cell repertoires in COVID-19. Turning to the study itself: Spain, Italy and the United States supplied samples that represented acute and convalescent COVID-19. PBMCs, B-cell-depleted T cells, or T cells provided the cDNA or gDNA that made up the material.

The CDR3 extends over 20 amino acids. V was pared by 5 bases and J by 0 bases, with 15 bases of the junction left unmatched. CDR1 is KGHDR, CDR2 SFDVKD, per germline. As originally analysed: Nucleated cell counts were estimated from reference gene primer amplification. Profiling relied on immunoSEQ multiplex PCR, and the TCRdb table lists in-frame clones only, not all of them. The DNA was the basis for D and trimming; V, J and clone size are from that table. The repertoire holds roughly 100,000 clones, with about 87% as singletons. The rearrangement links TRBV24-1 to TRBJ2-1; 10 bases align to TRBD1. This receptor was obtained from a man in his forties or fifties with active or convalescent COVID-19. Sequencing used peripheral blood. The chain's CDR3 is CATSGVPGQGRFSSYNEQFF. The CDR3 bases are TGTGCCACCAGTGGTGTACCGGGACAGGGGAGATTCAGCTCCTACAATGAGCAGTTCTTC.